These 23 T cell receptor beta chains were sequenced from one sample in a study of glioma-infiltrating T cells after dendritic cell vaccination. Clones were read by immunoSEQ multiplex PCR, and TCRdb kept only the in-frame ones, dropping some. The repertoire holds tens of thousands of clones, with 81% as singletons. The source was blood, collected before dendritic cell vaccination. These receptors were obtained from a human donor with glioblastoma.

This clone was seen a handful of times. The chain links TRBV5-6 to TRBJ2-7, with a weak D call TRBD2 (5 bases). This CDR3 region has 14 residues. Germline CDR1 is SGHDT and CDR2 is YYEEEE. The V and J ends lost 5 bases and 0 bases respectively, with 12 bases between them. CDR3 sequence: CASSRTWSSYEQYF. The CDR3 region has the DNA TGTGCCAGCAGTCGGACTTGGAGCTCCTACGAGCAGTACTTC.

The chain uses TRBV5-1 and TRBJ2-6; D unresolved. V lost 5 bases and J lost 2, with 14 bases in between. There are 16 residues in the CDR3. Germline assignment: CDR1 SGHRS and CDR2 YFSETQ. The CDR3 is CASSRVLGAGANVLTF. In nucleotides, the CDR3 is TGCGCCAGCAGTCGGGTCCTAGGCGCTGGGGCCAACGTCCTGACTTTC.

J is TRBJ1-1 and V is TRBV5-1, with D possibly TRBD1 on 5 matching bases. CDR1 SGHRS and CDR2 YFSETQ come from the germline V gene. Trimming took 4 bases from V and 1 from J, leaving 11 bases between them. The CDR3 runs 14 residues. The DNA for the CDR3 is TGCGCCAGCAGCCGGGACTCCGAGAACACTGAAGCTTTCTTT. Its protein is CASSRDSENTEAFF.

The CDR3 DNA sequence: TGTGCCTGGAGTGGGGGGCTTAACTATGGCTACACCTTC. Translated, it gives CAWSGGLNYGYTF. This chain uses TRBV30 with TRBJ1-2; possibly TRBD1 for D (6 bases). The CDR3 contains 13 residues. CDR1 and CDR2 from the germline V gene are GTSNPN and SVGIG (reference sequence). The V end lost 1 base, the J end lost 1 base, and 7 bases lay between the germline ends.

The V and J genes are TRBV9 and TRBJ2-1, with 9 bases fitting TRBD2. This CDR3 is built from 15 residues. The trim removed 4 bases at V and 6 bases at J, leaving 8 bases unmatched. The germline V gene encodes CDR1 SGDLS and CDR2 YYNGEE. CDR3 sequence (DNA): TGTGCCAGCAGCCCCGGGACTAGCTATGTCAATGAGCAGTTCTTC. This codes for CASSPGTSYVNEQFF.

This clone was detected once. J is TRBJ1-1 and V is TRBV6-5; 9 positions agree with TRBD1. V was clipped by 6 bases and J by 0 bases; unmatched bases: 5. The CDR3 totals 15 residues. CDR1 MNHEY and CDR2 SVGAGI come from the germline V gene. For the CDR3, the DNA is TGTGCCAGCAGACCTAACAGGGGGCTGAACACTGAAGCTTTCTTT. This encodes CASRPNRGLNTEAFF.

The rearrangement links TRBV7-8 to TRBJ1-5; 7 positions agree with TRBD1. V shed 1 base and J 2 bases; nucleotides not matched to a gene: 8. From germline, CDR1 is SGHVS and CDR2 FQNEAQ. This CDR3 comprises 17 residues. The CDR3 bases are TGTGCCAGCAGCTTAGGTACAGGGGTCGAACGCAATCAGCCCCAGCATTTT. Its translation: CASSLGTGVERNQPQHF.

CDR3 in amino acids: CASSSDINTEAFF. In DNA form, the CDR3 reads TGTGCCAGCAGCTCAGACATAAACACTGAAGCTTTCTTT. This rearrangement joins TRBV7-6 to TRBJ1-1; D uncertain. The CDR3 extends over 13 amino acids. V was cut by 4 bases and J by 2 bases, with 8 bases left in between. CDR1 and CDR2 from the germline V gene are SGHVS and FNYEAQ.

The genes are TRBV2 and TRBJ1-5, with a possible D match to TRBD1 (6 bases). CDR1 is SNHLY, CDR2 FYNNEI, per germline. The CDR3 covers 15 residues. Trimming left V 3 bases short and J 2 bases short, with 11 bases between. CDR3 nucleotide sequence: TGTGCCAGCAGTGATTGGGGGCCTCGCAATCAGCCCCAGCATTTT. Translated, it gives CASSDWGPRNQPQHF.

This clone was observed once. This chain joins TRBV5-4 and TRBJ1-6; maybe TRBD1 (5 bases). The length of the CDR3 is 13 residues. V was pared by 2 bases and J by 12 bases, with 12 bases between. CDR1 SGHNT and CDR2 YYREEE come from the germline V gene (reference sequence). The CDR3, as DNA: TGTGCCAGCAGCTTTTGGGGGGATCTACCCCTCCACTTT. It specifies CASSFWGDLPLHF.

The CDR3 DNA sequence: TGTGCCTGGAGTGGGGGTAGGGGAGGGAATTCACCCCTCCACTTT. Translation gives CAWSGGRGGNSPLHF. This chain joins TRBV30 and TRBJ1-6, with D possibly TRBD1 on 5 matching bases. The V end lost 1 base, the J end lost 7 bases, and 14 bases lay between the germline ends. This CDR3 spans 15 amino acids. Per germline, CDR1 GTSNPN and CDR2 SVGIG (reference sequence).

The CDR3 spells CASRRQGQGAGTF. DNA for the CDR3: TGTGCCAGCAGACGACAAGGACAGGGGGCGGGAACCTTC. V is TRBV6-6 and J is TRBJ1-2; 11 bases are shared with TRBD1. The V gene end was trimmed by 6 bases and the J gene end by 14 bases; junction bases not matched to a gene: 11. The CDR3 covers 13 residues. Germline-derived CDR1 and CDR2 are MNHNY and SVGAGI (reference sequence).

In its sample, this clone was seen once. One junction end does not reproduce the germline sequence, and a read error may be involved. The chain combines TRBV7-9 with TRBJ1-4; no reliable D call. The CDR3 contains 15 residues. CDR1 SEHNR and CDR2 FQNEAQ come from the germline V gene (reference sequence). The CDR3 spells CASSLASRPNEKLFF. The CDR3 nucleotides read TGTGCCAGCAGCCTAGCCTCGCGCCCTAATGAAAAACTGTTTTTT.

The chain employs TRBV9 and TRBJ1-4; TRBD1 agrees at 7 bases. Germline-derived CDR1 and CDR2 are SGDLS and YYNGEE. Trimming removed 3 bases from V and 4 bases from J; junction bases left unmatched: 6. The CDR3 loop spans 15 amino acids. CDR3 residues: CASSASTGSNEKLFF. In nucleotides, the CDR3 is TGTGCCAGCAGCGCTTCGACAGGGAGTAATGAAAAACTGTTTTTT.

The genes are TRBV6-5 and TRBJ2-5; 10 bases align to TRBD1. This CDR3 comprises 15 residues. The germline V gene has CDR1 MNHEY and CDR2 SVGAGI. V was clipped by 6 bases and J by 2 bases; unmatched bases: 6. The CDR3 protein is CASRRQGARQETQYF. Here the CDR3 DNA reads TGTGCCAGCAGGCGACAGGGGGCCCGTCAAGAGACCCAGTACTTC.

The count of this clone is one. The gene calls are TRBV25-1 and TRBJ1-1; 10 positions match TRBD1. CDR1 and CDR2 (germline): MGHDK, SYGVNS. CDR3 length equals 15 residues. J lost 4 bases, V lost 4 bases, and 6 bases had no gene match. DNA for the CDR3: TGTGCCAGCAGTGGGGACAGGGGAGTTTTCACTGAAGCTTTCTTT. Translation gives CASSGDRGVFTEAFF.

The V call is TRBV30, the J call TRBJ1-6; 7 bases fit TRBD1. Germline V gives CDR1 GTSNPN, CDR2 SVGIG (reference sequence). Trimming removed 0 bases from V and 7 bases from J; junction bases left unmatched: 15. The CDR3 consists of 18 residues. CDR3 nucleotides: TGTGCCTGGAGTGTACTTTTGACAGGGACATCCCTAAATTCACCCCTCCACTTT. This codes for CAWSVLLTGTSLNSPLHF.

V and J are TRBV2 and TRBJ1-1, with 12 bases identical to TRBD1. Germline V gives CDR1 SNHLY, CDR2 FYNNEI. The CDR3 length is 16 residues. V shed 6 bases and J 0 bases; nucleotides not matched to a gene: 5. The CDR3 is CASRPGQGAMNTEAFF. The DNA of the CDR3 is TGTGCCAGCAGACCGGGACAGGGGGCGATGAACACTGAAGCTTTCTTT.

The CDR3 is CASSLSEKNTEAFF. In DNA form, the CDR3 reads TGTGCCAGCAGCTTGAGCGAGAAGAACACTGAAGCTTTCTTT. The chain is built from TRBV5-5 and TRBJ1-1; D is unclear. Germline values: CDR1 SGHKS, CDR2 YYEKEE (reference sequence). This CDR3 contains 14 residues. Trimming pared 1 base from V and 1 base from J, leaving 8 bases between. Variable domain in full (rest from reference TRBV5-5 and TRBJ1-1): DAGVTQSPTHLIKTRGQQVTLRCSPISGHKSVSWYQQVLGQGPQFIFQYYEKEERGRGNFPDRFSARQFPNYSSELNVNALLLGDSALYLCASSLSEKNTEAFFGQGTRLTVV.

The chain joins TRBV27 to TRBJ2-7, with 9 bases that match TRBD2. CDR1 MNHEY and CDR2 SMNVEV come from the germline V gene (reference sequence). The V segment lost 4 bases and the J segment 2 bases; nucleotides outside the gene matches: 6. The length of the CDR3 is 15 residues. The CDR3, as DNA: TGTGCCAGCAGTTCCGGGACTAGCCCTACCTACGAGCAGTACTTC. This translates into CASSSGTSPTYEQYF.

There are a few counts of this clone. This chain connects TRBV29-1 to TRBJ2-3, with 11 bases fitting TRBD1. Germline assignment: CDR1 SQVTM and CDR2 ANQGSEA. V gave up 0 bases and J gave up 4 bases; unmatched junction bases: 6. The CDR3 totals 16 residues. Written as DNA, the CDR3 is TGCAGCGTTGAAGATCTGGGGACAGGGGGGGCAGATACGCAGTATTTT. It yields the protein CSVEDLGTGGADTQYF.

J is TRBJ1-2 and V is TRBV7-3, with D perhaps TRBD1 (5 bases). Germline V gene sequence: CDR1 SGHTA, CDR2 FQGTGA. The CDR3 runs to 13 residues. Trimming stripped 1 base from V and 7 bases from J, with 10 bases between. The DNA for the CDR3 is TGTGCCAGCAGCTTAATGGCAGGGTCTGGCTACACCTTC. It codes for CASSLMAGSGYTF.

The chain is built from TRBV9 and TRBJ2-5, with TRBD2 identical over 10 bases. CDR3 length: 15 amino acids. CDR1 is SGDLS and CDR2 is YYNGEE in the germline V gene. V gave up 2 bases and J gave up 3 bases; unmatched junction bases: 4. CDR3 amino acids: CASSVSAGGEETQYF. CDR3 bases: TGTGCCAGCAGCGTCTCAGCGGGGGGGGAAGAGACCCAGTACTTC. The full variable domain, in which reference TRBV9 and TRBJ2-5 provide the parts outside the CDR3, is DSGVTQTPKHLITATGQRVTLRCSPRSGDLSVYWYQQSLDQGLQFLIQYYNGEERAKGNILERFSAQQFPDLHSELNLSSLELGDSALYFCASSVSAGGEETQYFGPGTRLLVL.